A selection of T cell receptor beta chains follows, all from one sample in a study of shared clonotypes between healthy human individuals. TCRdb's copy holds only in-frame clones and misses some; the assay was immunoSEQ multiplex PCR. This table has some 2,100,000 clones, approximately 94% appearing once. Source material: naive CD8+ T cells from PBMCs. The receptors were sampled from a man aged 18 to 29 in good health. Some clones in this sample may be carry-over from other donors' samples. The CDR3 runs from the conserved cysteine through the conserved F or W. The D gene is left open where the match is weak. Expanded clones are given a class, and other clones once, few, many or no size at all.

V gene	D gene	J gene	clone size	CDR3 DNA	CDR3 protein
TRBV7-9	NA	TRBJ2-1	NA	TGTGCCAGCAGCTCAGTGGAATGGTCGGCGGGTGCCGGCAATGAGCAGTTCTTC	CASSSVEWSAGAGNEQFF
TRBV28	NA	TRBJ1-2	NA	TGTGCCAGCAGTTTCGGAGAGGGGGACATAGGGTACACCTTC	CASSFGEGDIGYTF
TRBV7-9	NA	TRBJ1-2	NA	TGTGCCAGCACCGGCCCGCCAAACGAAATAGAATATGGCTACACCTTC	CASTGPPNEIEYGYTF
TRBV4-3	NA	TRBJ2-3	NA	TGCGCCAGCAGCCAGGGGGAGTTGACAGATACGCAGTATTTT	CASSQGELTDTQYF
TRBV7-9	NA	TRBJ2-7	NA	TGTGCCATAGGAGACCCGGGGGACTCCTACGAGCAGTACTTC	CAIGDPGDSYEQYF
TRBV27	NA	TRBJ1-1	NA	TGTGCCAGCAGTTTAGCGCGGGGGTGGACTGAAGCTTTCTTT	CASSLARGWTEAFF
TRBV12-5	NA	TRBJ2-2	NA	TGTGCTAGTGGTTTGGTCGGGGACACCGGGGAGCTGTTTTTT	CASGLVGDTGELFF
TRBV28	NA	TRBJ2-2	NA	TGTGCCAGCAGTTTTGCTGTCGGGGAGCTGTTTTTT	CASSFAVGELFF
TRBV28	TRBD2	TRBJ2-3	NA	TGTGCCAGCAGCCACAATTCACTAGCGGGAGAGCCAGATACGCAGTATTTT	CASSHNSLAGEPDTQYF
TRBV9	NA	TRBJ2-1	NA	TGTGCCAGCAGCGTAGCCTGGTACAATGAGCAGTTCTTC	CASSVAWYNEQFF
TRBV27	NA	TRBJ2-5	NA	TGTGCCAGCAGTACGTGGACAAGCCCGGAGACCCAGTACTTC	CASSTWTSPETQYF
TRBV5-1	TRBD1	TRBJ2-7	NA	TGCGCCAGCAGCTTGGCACAGGGGTTAATCTACGAGCAGTACTTC	CASSLAQGLIYEQYF
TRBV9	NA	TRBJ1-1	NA	TGTGCCAGCAGCCCTTCGTCAGGTGTGAACACTGAAGCTTTCTTT	CASSPSSGVNTEAFF
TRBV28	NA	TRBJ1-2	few	TGTGCCAGCAGGACGGACAGCTTCTATGGCTACACCTTC	CASRTDSFYGYTF
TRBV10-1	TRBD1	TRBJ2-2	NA	TGCGCCAGCAGTGAGTGGACAGGGGATGACACCGGGGAGCTGTTTTTT	CASSEWTGDDTGELFF
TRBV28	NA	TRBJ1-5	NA	TGTGCCAGCAGGTTGGGACATGGGCAGCCCCAGCATTTT	CASRLGHGQPQHF
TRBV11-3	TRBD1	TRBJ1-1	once	TGTGCCAGCAGCCTAACCGGGACAGCGATCACTGAAGCTTTCTTT	CASSLTGTAITEAFF
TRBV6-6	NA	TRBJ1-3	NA	TGTGCCAGCCACCCGATGGAGGGAAACACCATATATTTT	CASHPMEGNTIYF
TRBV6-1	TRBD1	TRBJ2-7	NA	TGTGCCAGCAGTGAAGAGGGACAGGGAACCTACGAGCAGTACTTC	CASSEEGQGTYEQYF
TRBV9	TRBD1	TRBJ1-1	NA	TGTGCCAGCAGCCAATGGACAGGGGGAAACACTGAAGCTTTCTTT	CASSQWTGGNTEAFF
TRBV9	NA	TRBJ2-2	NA	TGTGCCAGCTCACCCGGCGGACTTTCCGGGGAGCTGTTTTTT	CASSPGGLSGELFF
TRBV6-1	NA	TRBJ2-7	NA	TGTGCCAGCAGAGTCTACTACGAGCAGTACTTC	CASRVYYEQYF
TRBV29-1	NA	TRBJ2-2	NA	TGCAGCGTTGGAGTCCGATCAGGCACCGGGGAGCTGTTTTTT	CSVGVRSGTGELFF
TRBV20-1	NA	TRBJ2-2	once	TGCAGTGCTAGAGCGATCGGGGAGCTGTTTTTT	CSARAIGELFF
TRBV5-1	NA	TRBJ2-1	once	TGCGCCAGCACCGACGGGACACCCTCCTACAATGAGCAGTTCTTC	CASTDGTPSYNEQFF
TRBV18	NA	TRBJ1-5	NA	TGTGCCAGCTCACCACCCGGGGAGCCCCAGCATTTT	CASSPPGEPQHF
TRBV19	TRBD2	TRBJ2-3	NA	TGTGCCAGTAGTATCGTACTAGCGGGGTCCACAGATACGCAGTATTTT	CASSIVLAGSTDTQYF
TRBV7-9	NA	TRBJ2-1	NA	TGTGCCAGCAGCGCGGCTGGGGGCGGAGATTACAATGAGCAGTTCTTC	CASSAAGGGDYNEQFF
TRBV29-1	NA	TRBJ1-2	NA	TGCAGCGTTGAAGAAGGTCGAGGAGGGTTTGGCTACACCTTC	CSVEEGRGGFGYTF
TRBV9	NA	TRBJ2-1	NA	TGTGCCAGCAGCGTAGATCTACAGTCCAATGAGCAGTTCTTC	CASSVDLQSNEQFF
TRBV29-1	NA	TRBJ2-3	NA	TGCAGCGTTGAAGTCTCAGGACTACACACAGATACGCAGTATTTT	CSVEVSGLHTDTQYF
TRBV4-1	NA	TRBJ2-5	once	TGCGCCAGCAGCCAAGGTCGAGGTTTGGAGACCCAGTACTTC	CASSQGRGLETQYF
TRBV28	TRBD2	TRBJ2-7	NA	TGTGCCAGCAGTTCCCGGGGAGGGGTGGACGAGCAGTACTTC	CASSSRGGVDEQYF
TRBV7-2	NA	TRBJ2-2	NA	TGTGCCAGCAGCTTCCCTCTCGACAGGACGAACACCGGGGAGCTGTTTTTT	CASSFPLDRTNTGELFF
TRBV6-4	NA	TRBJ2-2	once	TGTGCCAGCAGTGAAGGCCAGAAGAACACCGGGGAGCTGTTTTTT	CASSEGQKNTGELFF
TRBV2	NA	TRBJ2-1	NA	TGTGCCAGCAGGGGGGATTTCTCCTACAATGAGCAGTTCTTC	CASRGDFSYNEQFF
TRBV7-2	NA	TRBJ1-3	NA	TGTGCCAGCAGCTTCAGGGCGCCTGGAAACACCATATATTTT	CASSFRAPGNTIYF